This paragraph covers one TCR beta chain sequence. As yet, its antigen is unknown. Since all of the isolated RNA was reverse transcribed, expressed TCRB transcripts were what got sequenced. Sequenced by immunoSEQ multiplex PCR; TCRdb stores in-frame clones only, minus some. The repertoire holds nearly 250,000 clones, with roughly 15% as singletons. These data are taken from a study of beta chain features in type 1 diabetes. Study-wide points: Shorter TCRB CDR3s, moderately but significantly so, marked every one of the four CD4+ subsets in Type 1 diabetes patients.

J lost 0 bases, V lost 4 bases, and 10 bases had no gene match. The CDR3 totals 17 residues. Germline values: CDR1 SQVTM, CDR2 ANQGSEA. This sequence joins TRBV29-1 and TRBJ2-3, with 10 bases that match TRBD2. The source is a woman aged 35 to 49 in good health. The sample consisted of naive CD4+ T cells from blood. The CDR3 sequence is CSVVAGGPISSTDTQYF. For the CDR3, the DNA is TGCAGCGTTGTAGCGGGGGGCCCCATTTCTAGCACAGATACGCAGTATTTT.